This TCR beta chain was recorded in a study of shared clonotypes between healthy human individuals. Looking at the study overall: The study drew on a couple of women and a few men aged 18 to 49 as donors. The study used three CD4 naive, three CD4 memory, two CD8 naive and one CD8 memory plate per donor. Study-wide results and caveats: Estimated clonotype richness was generally higher in naive than memory subsets.

Positively selected for CCR7, the CD45RO-negative cells used as naive CD8 cells excluded terminally differentiated effector memory CD45RA+ cells. Comments on this clone: Its antigen is not known.

Germline lookup yields CDR1 SNHLY and CDR2 FYNNEI. The CDR3 extends over 14 amino acids. V gave up 7 bases and J gave up 7 bases, with 19 bases separating them. For every subset, genomic DNA was evenly distributed across several immunoSEQ plates. TCRdb keeps only in-frame clones here, not all; method: immunoSEQ multiplex PCR. The sample carries millions of clones, about 92% recorded once. This TCR derives from a man aged 18 to 35 in good health. Some clones in this sample may be carry-over from other donors' samples. J is TRBJ1-1 and V is TRBV2; weak D call: TRBD1 (6 bases). The sequencing sample was made of naive CD8+ T cells from PBMCs. CDR3 nucleotide sequence: TGTGCCAGCACCCCAGGCGGGGGCGGCCTTGAAGCTTTCTTT. Translating it yields CASTPGGGGLEAFF.